The 20 T cell receptor beta chains presented below share a single source sample, sequenced in a study of cytomegalovirus exposure and HLA in healthy donors. The assay was immunoSEQ multiplex PCR, and TCRdb's table has in-frame clones only and misses some. The table has 150,000 or so clones, around 84% seen once. Material for sequencing was PBMCs. The receptors originated from a human donor in good health.

The chain couples TRBV6-5 to TRBJ1-1, with D unclear. The CDR3 is made up of 13 amino acids. Germline V gives CDR1 MNHEY, CDR2 SVGAGI. Trimming stripped 8 bases from V and 1 base from J, with 11 bases between. The CDR3 reads CASRGTRNTEAFF. Written as DNA, the CDR3 is TGTGCCAGCCGAGGAACACGGAACACTGAAGCTTTCTTT.

The genes are TRBV2 and TRBJ2-7; D gene uncertain. Trimming shortened V by 7 bases and J by 0 bases, and 13 bases separated the two germline ends. The CDR3 consists of 14 residues. Germline-derived CDR1 and CDR2 are SNHLY and FYNNEI. CDR3 residues: CASKLDPGSYEQYF. CDR3 nucleotides: TGTGCCAGCAAGTTGGATCCAGGCTCCTACGAGCAGTACTTC.

The chain uses TRBV7-3 and TRBJ1-1; no clear D. The CDR3 sequence is 17 residues long. Germline CDR1 and CDR2: SGHTA and FQGTGA. V shed 2 bases and J shed 1 base, with 17 bases lying between them. DNA for the CDR3: TGTGCCAGCAGCTTATCGGCACCGTGGCGGGGGAACACTGAAGCTTTCTTT. It encodes CASSLSAPWRGNTEAFF.

The chain employs TRBV7-3 and TRBJ2-5; 12 nucleotides agree with TRBD1. Germline lookup yields CDR1 SGHTA and CDR2 FQGTGA. Germline trimming cut 5 bases from V and 7 bases from J; bases unmatched to any gene: 8. This CDR3 has 15 amino acids. CDR3: CASSNNPGQGATQYF. Written as DNA, the CDR3 is TGTGCCAGCAGCAACAATCCGGGACAGGGGGCGACCCAGTACTTC.

V gene TRBV25-1 combines with J gene TRBJ1-5; perhaps TRBD1 as D (5 bases). The CDR3 spans 13 residues. V lost 4 bases to trimming and J lost 2 bases, with 6 bases between them. The germline V gene encodes CDR1 MGHDK and CDR2 SYGVNS. CDR3 bases: TGTGCCAGCAGTGTAGGGGGCAATCAGCCCCAGCATTTT. It specifies CASSVGGNQPQHF.

This chain joins TRBV5-6 and TRBJ2-1, with TRBD1 matching over 9 bases. Germline CDR1 SGHDT, CDR2 YYEEEE. Unmatched junction bases numbered 9, after V lost 4 bases and J lost 7 bases. The CDR3 length is 15 residues. CDR3 sequence (DNA): TGTGCCAGCAGCCAACTGGGACAGGGTAGGAATGAGCAGTTCTTC. Translating gives CASSQLGQGRNEQFF.

The V and J genes are TRBV5-8 and TRBJ2-6; weak D call: TRBD2 (6 bases). Germline CDR1 SGHTS, CDR2 YDEGEE. The CDR3 is made up of 16 amino acids. Trimming took 1 base from V and 1 from J, leaving 9 bases between them. CDR3 sequence (DNA): TGTGCCAGCAGCTTGTCGGGAGTATCTGGGGCCAACGTCCTGACTTTC. It translates to CASSLSGVSGANVLTF.

The chain's CDR3 is CASSRVPGQGSNEKLFF. For the CDR3, the DNA is TGCGCCAGCAGCCGAGTCCCGGGACAGGGGTCTAATGAAAAACTGTTTTTT. The chain recombines TRBV4-1 with TRBJ1-4; 10 positions agree with TRBD1. CDR1 MGHRA and CDR2 YSYEKL come from the germline V gene. Trimming at V came to 4 bases and at J to 3 bases, leaving 8 bases not matched to a gene. There are 17 residues in the CDR3.

The chain is built from TRBV6-1 and TRBJ1-1, with TRBD1 as a possible D gene (6 bases). Trimming left V 2 bases short and J 5 bases short, with 15 bases between. There are 15 residues in the CDR3. Per the germline V gene, CDR1 is MNHNS and CDR2 is SASEGT. In DNA, the CDR3 is TGTGCCAGCAGTGAACTGTCTACTAGGGGGACTGAAGCTTTCTTT. Its protein is CASSELSTRGTEAFF.

The chain employs TRBV2 and TRBJ2-5; D possibly corresponds to TRBD2 (5 bases). Germline CDR1 SNHLY, CDR2 FYNNEI. Trimming shortened V by 7 bases and J by 5 bases, and 17 bases separated the two germline ends. The CDR3 totals 14 residues. CDR3: CASIRGTTRETQYF. CDR3 sequence (DNA): TGTGCCAGCATTCGGGGAACCACGAGGGAGACCCAGTACTTC. The variable domain in full, completed from reference TRBV2 and TRBJ2-5, reads EPEVTQTPSHQVTQMGQEVILRCVPISNHLYFYWYRQILGQKVEFLVSFYNNEISEKSEIFDDQFSVERPDGSNFTLKIRSTKLEDSAMYFCASIRGTTRETQYFGPGTRLLVL.

CDR3 region: CASSLKRVAGGPLNEQFF. The DNA of the CDR3 is TGTGCCAGCAGCTTAAAACGGGTAGCGGGAGGTCCCCTCAATGAGCAGTTCTTC. V and J are TRBV7-8 and TRBJ2-1, with TRBD2 identical over 10 bases. The CDR3 has 18 amino acids. J lost 6 bases, V lost 2 bases, and 13 bases had no gene match. Looked up from germline, CDR1 is SGHVS and CDR2 is FQNEAQ.

There are a few counts of this clone. The chain links TRBV2 to TRBJ1-4; no definite D call. Looked up from germline, CDR1 is SNHLY and CDR2 is FYNNEI. V shed 7 bases and J shed 0 bases, with 15 bases lying between them. This CDR3 is 16 amino acids long. CDR3 DNA sequence: TGTGCCAGCACTCCCGGAGGGCCTGCAACTAATGAAAAACTGTTTTTT. Its translation: CASTPGGPATNEKLFF.

The sample holds a few counts of this clone. The DNA of the CDR3 is TGTGCCAGCAAAAGGGACAGGGGATTGGATCAGCCCCAGCATTTT. Protein product: CASKRDRGLDQPQHF. The chain combines TRBV6-5 with TRBJ1-5; 10 positions match TRBD1. Germline CDR1 and CDR2: MNHEY and SVGAGI. V lost 7 bases and J lost 5; bases outside the gene matches: 8. The CDR3 has 15 amino acids.

The V call is TRBV6-6, the J call TRBJ1-2, with 7 bases identical to TRBD1. Germline V gives CDR1 MNHNY, CDR2 SVGAGI (reference sequence). The CDR3 contains 15 residues. The trim removed 8 bases at V and 0 bases at J, leaving 9 bases unmatched. The CDR3 region is CASRPGQSTNYGYTF. In nucleotides, the CDR3 is TGTGCCAGCCGCCCGGGACAGTCAACTAACTATGGCTACACCTTC.

The chain carries TRBV5-1 and TRBJ2-5; 8 bases agree with TRBD2. With V trimmed by 4 bases and J by 3 bases, 5 bases remained unmatched. The V gene's germline CDR1 is SGHRS and CDR2 YFSETQ. The CDR3 loop spans 14 amino acids. The CDR3 loop is CASSPQAGEETQYF. The CDR3 DNA sequence: TGCGCCAGCAGCCCCCAAGCGGGAGAAGAGACCCAGTACTTC.

V and J are TRBV10-2 and TRBJ2-1; TRBD1 matches at 9 bases. V lost 0 bases and J lost 8; bases outside the gene matches: 5. The V gene's germline CDR1 is WSHSY and CDR2 SAAADI. This CDR3 is built from 15 residues. The CDR3 loop reads CASSESGTGRDEQFF. CDR3 sequence (DNA): TGCGCCAGCAGTGAGTCGGGGACAGGGAGAGATGAGCAGTTCTTC.

This clone was seen just once. The chain uses TRBV28 and TRBJ2-7, with 9 bases aligning to TRBD2. CDR3 length equals 18 residues. The V and J ends lost 4 bases and 2 bases, in that order; junction bases with no gene match: 15. Germline V lookup: CDR1 MDHEN, CDR2 SYDVKM. The CDR3 region is CASSSPGGSGSLPYEQYF. The CDR3 DNA reads TGTGCCAGCAGTTCCCCCGGGGGTAGCGGGAGCCTTCCCTACGAGCAGTACTTC.

The rearrangement links TRBV7-2 to TRBJ2-5, with D possibly being TRBD2 (6 bases). V was trimmed by 4 bases and J by 5 bases, leaving 14 bases between them. This CDR3 is built from 14 residues. Germline lookup yields CDR1 SGHTA and CDR2 FQGNSA. The CDR3 region has the DNA TGTGCCAGCAGCTCGTATCGCCGGGGGGAGACCCAGTACTTC. It encodes CASSSYRRGETQYF.

The V gene is TRBV29-1, the J gene TRBJ2-3; D is uncertain. The CDR3 totals 14 residues. V lost 4 bases and J lost 6, with 17 bases in between. Germline-derived CDR1 and CDR2 are SQVTM and ANQGSEA. The CDR3 DNA reads TGCAGCGTTGTACGAGAGCCCCCCTGGGATACGCAGTATTTT. Amino acids: CSVVREPPWDTQYF.

Here the CDR3 reads CASRLQGSSYNEQFF. In nucleotides, the CDR3 is TGTGCCAGCAGGCTACAGGGTAGCTCCTACAATGAGCAGTTCTTC. The V gene is TRBV28, the J gene TRBJ2-1; maybe TRBD1 (6 bases). The length of the CDR3 is 15 residues. V lost 6 bases and J lost 0, with 12 bases in between. Germline assignment: CDR1 MDHEN and CDR2 SYDVKM.